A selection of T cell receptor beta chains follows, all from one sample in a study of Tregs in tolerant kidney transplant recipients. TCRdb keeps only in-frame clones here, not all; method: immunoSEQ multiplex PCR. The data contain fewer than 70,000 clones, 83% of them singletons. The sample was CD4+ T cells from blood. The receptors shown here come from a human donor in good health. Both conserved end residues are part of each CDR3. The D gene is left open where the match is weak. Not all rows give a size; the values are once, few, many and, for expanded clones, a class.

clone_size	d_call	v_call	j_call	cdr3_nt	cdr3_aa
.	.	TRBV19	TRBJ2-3	TGTGCCAGTACCCCCAGGGGGGTAGGTGCAGATACGCAGTATTTT	CASTPRGVGADTQYF
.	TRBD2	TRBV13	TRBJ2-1	TGTGCCAGCGCGGGGGTGAATGAGCAGTTCTTC	CASAGVNEQFF
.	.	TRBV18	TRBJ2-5	TGTGCCAGCTCCCCTTCCCTGACGGAGACCCAGTACTTC	CASSPSLTETQYF
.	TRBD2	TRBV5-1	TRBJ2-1	TGCGCCAGCAGCTTCGGACTAGCGGGGCCCCGCGAGCAGTTCTTC	CASSFGLAGPREQFF
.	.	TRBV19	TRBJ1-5	TGTGCCAGTGAGGCAAGGGGCAATCAGCCCCAGCATTTT	CASEARGNQPQHF
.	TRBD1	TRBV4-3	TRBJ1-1	TGCGCCAGCAGCCAAGATCTAGGGACAGCAGAAGCTTTCTTT	CASSQDLGTAEAFF
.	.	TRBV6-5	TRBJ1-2	TGTGCCAGCAGGCCGACAGACTTCTATGGCTACACCTTC	CASRPTDFYGYTF
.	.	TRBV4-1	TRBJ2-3	TGCGCCAGCAGCCAAGACCCGGTTAAAGATACGCAGTATTTT	CASSQDPVKDTQYF
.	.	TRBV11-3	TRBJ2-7	TGTGCCAGCAGCGCCTGGGACAACGCCTACGAGCAGTACTTC	CASSAWDNAYEQYF
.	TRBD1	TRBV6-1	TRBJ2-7	TGTGCCAGTAAGAACAGGGGGTCTTTCTACGAGCAGTACTTC	CASKNRGSFYEQYF
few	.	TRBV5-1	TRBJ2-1	TGCGCCAGCAGCGACAGCAATGAGCAGTTCTTC	CASSDSNEQFF
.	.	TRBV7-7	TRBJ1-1	TGTGCCAGCAGCTTAGACAGGAACACTGAAGCTTTCTTT	CASSLDRNTEAFF
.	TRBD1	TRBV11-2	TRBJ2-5	TGTGCCAGCGGCCACGGGGGACAGGTGGGGACCCAGTACTTC	CASGHGGQVGTQYF
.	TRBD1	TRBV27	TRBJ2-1	TGTGCCAGCAGTTTATATGACAGGGGTAAGAACAATGAGCAGTTCTTC	CASSLYDRGKNNEQFF
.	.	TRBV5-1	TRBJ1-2	TGCGCCAGCAGCTTGGACTCCTATGGCTACACCTTC	CASSLDSYGYTF
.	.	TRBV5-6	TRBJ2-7	TGTGCCAGCACAGCGCTACGGGACAACTCCTACGAGCAGTACTTC	CASTALRDNSYEQYF
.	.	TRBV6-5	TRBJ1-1	TGTGCCAGCTCCGCCCAGATGAACACTGAAGCTTTCTTT	CASSAQMNTEAFF
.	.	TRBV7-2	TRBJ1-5	TGTGCCAGCAGCTTTATCTGGGGCAATCAGCCCCAGCATTTT	CASSFIWGNQPQHF
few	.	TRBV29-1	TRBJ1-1	TGCAGCGTTGATGAGCGGCGGTCGAACACTGAAGCTTTCTTT	CSVDERRSNTEAFF
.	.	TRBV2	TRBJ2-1	TGTGCCAGCAGACTAGGGGGGCCATATGAGCAGTTCTTC	CASRLGGPYEQFF
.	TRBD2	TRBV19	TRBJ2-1	TGTGCCAGTACTTTAGCGGGAGGGACCTACAATGAGCAGTTCTTC	CASTLAGGTYNEQFF
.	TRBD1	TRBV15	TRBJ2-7	TGTGCCACCAGCAGTGGGGGGACAGGGTCCTACGAGCAGTACTTC	CATSSGGTGSYEQYF
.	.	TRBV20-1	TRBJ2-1	TGCAGTGCTAGTGTAGGCTTGGAGCAGTTCTTC	CSASVGLEQFF
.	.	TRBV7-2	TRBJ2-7	TGTGCCAGCAGCTTAAATGAAGAGCAGTACTTC	CASSLNEEQYF